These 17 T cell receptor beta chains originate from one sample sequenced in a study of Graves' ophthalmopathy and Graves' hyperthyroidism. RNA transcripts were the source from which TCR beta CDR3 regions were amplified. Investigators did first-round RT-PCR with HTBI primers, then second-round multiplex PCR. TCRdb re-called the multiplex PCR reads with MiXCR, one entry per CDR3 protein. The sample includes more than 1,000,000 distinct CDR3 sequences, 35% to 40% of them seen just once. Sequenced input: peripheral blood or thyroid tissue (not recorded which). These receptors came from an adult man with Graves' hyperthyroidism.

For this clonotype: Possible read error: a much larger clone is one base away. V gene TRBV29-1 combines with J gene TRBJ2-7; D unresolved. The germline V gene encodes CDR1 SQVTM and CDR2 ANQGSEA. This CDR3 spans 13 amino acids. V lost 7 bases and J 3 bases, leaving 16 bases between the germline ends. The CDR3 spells CSARFGTFYEQYF. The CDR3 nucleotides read TGCAGCGCTAGATTCGGCACCTTCTACGAGCAGTACTTC.

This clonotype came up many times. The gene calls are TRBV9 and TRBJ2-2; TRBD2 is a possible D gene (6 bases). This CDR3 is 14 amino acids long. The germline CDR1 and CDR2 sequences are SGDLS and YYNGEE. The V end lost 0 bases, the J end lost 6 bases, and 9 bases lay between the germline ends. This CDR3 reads CASSVGGGSGELFF. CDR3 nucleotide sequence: TGTGCCAGCAGCGTAGGTGGAGGGTCCGGGGAGCTGTTTTTT. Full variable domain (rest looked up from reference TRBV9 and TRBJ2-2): DSGVTQTPKHLITATGQRVTLRCSPRSGDLSVYWYQQSLDQGLQFLIQYYNGEERAKGNILERFSAQQFPDLHSELNLSSLELGDSALYFCASSVGGGSGELFFGEGSRLTVL.

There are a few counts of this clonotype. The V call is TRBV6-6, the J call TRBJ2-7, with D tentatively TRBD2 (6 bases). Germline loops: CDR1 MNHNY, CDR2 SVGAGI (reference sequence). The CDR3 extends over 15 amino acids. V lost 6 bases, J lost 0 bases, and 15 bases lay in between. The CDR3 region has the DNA TGTGCCAGCAGATTCACGGACGGGAGCTCCTACGAGCAGTACTTC. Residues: CASRFTDGSSYEQYF.

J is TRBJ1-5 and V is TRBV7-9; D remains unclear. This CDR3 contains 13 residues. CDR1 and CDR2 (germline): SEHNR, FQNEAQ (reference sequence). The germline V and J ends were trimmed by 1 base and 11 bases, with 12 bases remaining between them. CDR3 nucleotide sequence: TGTGCCAGCAGCTTAGTGGCCAGGCAAGCCCAGCATTTT. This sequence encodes CASSLVARQAQHF.

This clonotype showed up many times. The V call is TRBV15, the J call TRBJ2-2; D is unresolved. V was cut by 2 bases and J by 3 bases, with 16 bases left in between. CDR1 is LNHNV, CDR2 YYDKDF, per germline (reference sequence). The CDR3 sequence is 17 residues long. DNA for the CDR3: TGTGCCACCAGCAGAACACTGGACCGCCACTACACCGGGGAGCTGTTTTTT. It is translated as CATSRTLDRHYTGELFF.

The CDR3 DNA is TGTGCCAGCAGCCATGCGGGGGATACGCAGTATTTT. As protein: CASSHAGDTQYF. The J gene is TRBJ2-3, the V gene TRBV7-2; maybe TRBD2 (6 bases). Germline values: CDR1 SGHTA, CDR2 FQGNSA. Trimming cost V 5 bases and J 6 bases, with 9 bases left between them. The CDR3 loop spans 12 amino acids.

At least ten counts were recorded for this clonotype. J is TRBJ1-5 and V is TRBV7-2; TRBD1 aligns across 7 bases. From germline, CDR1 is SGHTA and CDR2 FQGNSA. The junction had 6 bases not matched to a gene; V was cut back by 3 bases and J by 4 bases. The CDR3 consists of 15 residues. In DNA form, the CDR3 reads TGTGCCAGCAGCTTCGAGGGGGCGAGGAATCAGCCCCAGCATTTT. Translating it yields CASSFEGARNQPQHF. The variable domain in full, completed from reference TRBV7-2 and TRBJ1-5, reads GAGVSQSPSNKVTEKGKDVELRCDPISGHTALYWYRQSLGQGLEFLIYFQGNSAPDKSGLPSDRFSAERTGGSVSTLTIQRTQQEDSAVYLCASSFEGARNQPQHFGDGTRLSIL.

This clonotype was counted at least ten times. The CDR3 DNA sequence: TGTGCCAGTAGTACCGACAGGGACCCCTACGAGCAGTACTTC. It is translated as CASSTDRDPYEQYF. The genes are TRBV19 and TRBJ2-7; 7 positions match TRBD1. Germline CDR1 and CDR2: LNHDA and SQIVND (reference sequence). V gave up 4 bases and J gave up 2 bases; unmatched junction bases: 5. The CDR3 extends over 14 amino acids.

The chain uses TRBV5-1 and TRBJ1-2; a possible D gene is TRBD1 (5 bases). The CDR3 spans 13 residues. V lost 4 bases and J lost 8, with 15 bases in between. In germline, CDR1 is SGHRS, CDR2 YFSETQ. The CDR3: CASSAAGRTGYTF. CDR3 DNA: TGCGCCAGCAGCGCCGCAGGGCGGACAGGCTACACCTTC. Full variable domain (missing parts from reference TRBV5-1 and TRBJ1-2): KAGVTQTPRYLIKTRGQQVTLSCSPISGHRSVSWYQQTPGQGLQFLFEYFSETQRNKGNFPGRFSGRQFSNSRSEMNVSTLELGDSALYLCASSAAGRTGYTFGSGTRLTVV.

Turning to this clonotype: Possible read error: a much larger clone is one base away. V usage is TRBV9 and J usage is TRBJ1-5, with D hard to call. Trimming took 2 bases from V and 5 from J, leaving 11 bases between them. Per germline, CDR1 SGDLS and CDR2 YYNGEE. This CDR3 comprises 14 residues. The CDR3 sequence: CASSVTWTDQPQHF. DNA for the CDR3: TGTGCCAGCAGCGTTACTTGGACCGATCAGCCCCAGCATTTT.

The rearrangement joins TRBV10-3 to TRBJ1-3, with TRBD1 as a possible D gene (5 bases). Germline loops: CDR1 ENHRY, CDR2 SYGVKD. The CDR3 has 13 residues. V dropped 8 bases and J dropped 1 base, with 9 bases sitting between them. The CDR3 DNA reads TGTGCCATCGGGGGATCATCTGGAAACACCATATATTTT. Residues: CAIGGSSGNTIYF.

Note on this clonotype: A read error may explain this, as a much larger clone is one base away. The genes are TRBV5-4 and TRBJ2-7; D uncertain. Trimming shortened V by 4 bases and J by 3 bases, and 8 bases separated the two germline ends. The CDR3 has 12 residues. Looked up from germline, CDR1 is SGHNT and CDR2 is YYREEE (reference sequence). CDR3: CASSQILYEQYF. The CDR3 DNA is TGTGCCAGCAGCCAAATCCTCTACGAGCAGTACTTC.

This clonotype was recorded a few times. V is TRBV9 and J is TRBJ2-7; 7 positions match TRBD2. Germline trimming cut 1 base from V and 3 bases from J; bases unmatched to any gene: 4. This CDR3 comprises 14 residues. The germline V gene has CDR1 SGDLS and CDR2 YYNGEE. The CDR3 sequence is CASSVRGGLYEQYF. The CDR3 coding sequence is TGTGCCAGCAGCGTAAGGGGAGGGCTCTACGAGCAGTACTTC.

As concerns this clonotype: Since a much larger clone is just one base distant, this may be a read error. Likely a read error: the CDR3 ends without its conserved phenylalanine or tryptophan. CDR3 sequence reads: CASSLVSEETQYL. The CDR3, as DNA: TGTGCCAGCAGCTTGGTGTCAGAAGAGACCCAGTACTTG. The chain links TRBV7-2 to TRBJ2-5; D gene ambiguous. This CDR3 is 13 amino acids long. Looked up from germline, CDR1 is SGHTA and CDR2 is FQGNSA. Trimming removed 3 bases from V and 3 bases from J, with 8 bases in between.

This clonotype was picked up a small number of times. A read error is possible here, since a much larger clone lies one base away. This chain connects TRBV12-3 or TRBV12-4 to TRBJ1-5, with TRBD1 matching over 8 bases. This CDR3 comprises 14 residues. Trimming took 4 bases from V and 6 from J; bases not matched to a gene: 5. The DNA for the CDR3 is TGTGCCAGCAGTTACAGGGGGTCAGGTCAGCCCCAGCATTTT. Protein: CASSYRGSGQPQHF.

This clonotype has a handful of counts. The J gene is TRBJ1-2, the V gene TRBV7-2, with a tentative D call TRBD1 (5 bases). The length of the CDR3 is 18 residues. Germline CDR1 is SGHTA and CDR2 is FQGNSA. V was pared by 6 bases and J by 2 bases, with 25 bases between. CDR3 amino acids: CASRPYGGSLTPNYGYTF. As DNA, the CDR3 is TGTGCCAGCAGACCATATGGGGGTTCGCTAACCCCGAACTATGGCTACACCTTC.

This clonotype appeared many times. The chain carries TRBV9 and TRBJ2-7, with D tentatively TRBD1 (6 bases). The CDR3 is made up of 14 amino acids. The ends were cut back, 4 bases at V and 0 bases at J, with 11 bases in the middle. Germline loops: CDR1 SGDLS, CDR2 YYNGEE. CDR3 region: CASSTDRYSYEQYF. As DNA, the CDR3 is TGTGCCAGCAGCACGGACAGATACTCCTACGAGCAGTACTTC.